This T cell receptor (beta chain) was sequenced in a study of blood T cell repertoires in COVID-19. V lost 6 bases to trimming and J lost 5 bases; unmatched junction nucleotides: 5. The CDR3 covers 13 residues. CDR1 and CDR2 from the germline V gene are KGHSH and LQKENI. Data came from immunoSEQ multiplex PCR; TCRdb stores just in-frame clones and leaves some out. The sample holds a few hundred thousand clones, 75% to 90% seen once. This TCR derives from a woman in her 30s who had been exposed to COVID-19. This chain joins TRBV18 and TRBJ2-7; the match to TRBD1 covers 9 bases. The sample taken for sequencing was PBMCs or T cells enriched from blood (not recorded which). As DNA, the CDR3 is TGTGCCAGCTCGGAGGGACAGGGAAACGAGCAGTACTTC. Amino acid sequence: CASSEGQGNEQYF. The full variable domain, rest sourced from reference TRBV18 and TRBJ2-7, is NAGVMQNPRHLVRRRGQEARLRCSPMKGHSHVYWYRQLPEEGLKFMVYLQKENIIDESGMPKERFSAEFPKEGPSILRIQQVVRGDSAAYFCASSEGQGNEQYFGPGTRLTVT.